This TCR beta chain comes out of a study of T-cell memory formation after mild COVID-19. Study at large: TCR clusters were mostly donor specific.

Amplification by 5'RACE using constant-segment primers produced TCR alpha and TCR beta cDNA libraries that carried sample barcodes and UMIs. In TCRdb, the 5' RACE reads were re-called with MiXCR into one record per CDR3 protein. The sample contains around 30,000 distinct CDR3 sequences, 12% of which appear only once. Germline V CDR1 and CDR2: KGHSH, LQKENI. V shed 4 bases and J 2 bases; nucleotides not matched to a gene: 2. The length of the CDR3 is 14 residues. Whole-study results and caveats: Some SARS-CoV-2-responding clones were already detected in memory before infection. Shrinking CD4+ clones were chiefly CM and EM; CD8+ ones were chiefly EMRA.

The sample holds many counts of this clonotype. No antigen is known for it. The origin of this receptor is an adult woman who had mild COVID-19 (a few samples of this study predate the infection). Cell type and time point are not known. The J gene is TRBJ2-5, the V gene TRBV18; 9 bases match TRBD2. The sequenced sample consisted of PBMCs or a T cell subset sorted from them (not recorded which). This CDR3 reads CASSRTSAQETQYF. Here the CDR3 DNA reads TGTGCCAGCTCACGGACTAGCGCACAAGAGACCCAGTACTTC.